This T cell receptor (beta chain) appears in the sequencing data of a study of cytomegalovirus exposure and HLA in healthy donors. Regarding the study as a whole: In a later analysis, most CMV-associated TCR beta chains appeared HLA-restricted. Previous analysis showed most TCR beta V segments were productive about 90% or about 30% of the time. The authors listed 180 or so TCR beta chains as cytomegalovirus-associated. Sequencing likely caused a cluster of highly shared sequence variants.

PCR amplification relied on 60 Vbeta primers (plus 13 Jbeta primers). The assay was immunoSEQ multiplex PCR, and TCRdb's table has in-frame clones only and misses some. The table shows about 180,000 clones, with about 79% occurring only once. Notes on this clone: No antigen is known for it.

From germline, CDR1 is SGHAT and CDR2 FQNNGV. This CDR3 region has 14 residues. V trimming: 5 bases; J trimming: 8 bases; junction bases outside the gene matches: 11. The TCR originated in a man in his forties in good health and CMV-seropositive. Sequences were obtained from PBMCs. The gene calls are TRBV11-2 and TRBJ1-2; TRBD1 matches at 7 bases. CDR3 in DNA: TGTGCCAGCAGCAAAGGCCGCCAGGGGGAGGGCTACACCTTC. Translated: CASSKGRQGEGYTF.